The TCR beta chain described here comes from a study of CXCR3-negative and CXCR3-positive naive CD8 T cells. The overall study: TRB reads totalled about 135 million, about 1.5 +/- 0.3 million per library.

Details on this clonotype: The antigen remains undetermined.

The method, 5' RACE with UMI labels, was used to prepare the TRB cDNA libraries. For each CDR3 protein, TCRdb gives one entry from its re-call of the 5' RACE reads, without DNA. This repertoire includes some 140,000 distinct CDR3 sequences. Study-wide results and limits: The TRB CDR3s that CXCR3-positive naive cells carried were more hydrophobic than those of CXCR3-negative naive cells.

By phenotype, naive CD8+ T cells were CD45RO-CCR7+CD27+CD95-. CDR3 length: 11 residues. Sequenced input: naive CXCR3+ CD8+ T cells from blood. The subset is: CD45RO-CCR7+CD27+CD95- naive CD8+ T cells expressing CXCR3 (TNR3+). This TCR came from a human donor in good health. Some clones in this sample may be carry-over from other donors' samples. The J gene is TRBJ2-3, the V gene TRBV12-3 or TRBV12-4. The CDR3 region is CASADTDTQYF.